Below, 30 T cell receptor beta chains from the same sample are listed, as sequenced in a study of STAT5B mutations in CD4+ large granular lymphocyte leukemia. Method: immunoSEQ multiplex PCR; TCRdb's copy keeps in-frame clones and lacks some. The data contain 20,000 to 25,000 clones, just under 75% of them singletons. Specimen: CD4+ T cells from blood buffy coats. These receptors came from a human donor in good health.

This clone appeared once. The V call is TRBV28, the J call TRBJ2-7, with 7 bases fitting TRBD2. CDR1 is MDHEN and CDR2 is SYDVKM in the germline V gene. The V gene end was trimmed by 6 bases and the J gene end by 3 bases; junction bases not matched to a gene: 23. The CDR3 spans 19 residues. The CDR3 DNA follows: TGTGCCAGCAGCAGAAAGAAATGGTTGGCGGGAGTAGGCGACTACGAGCAGTACTTC. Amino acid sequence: CASSRKKWLAGVGDYEQYF. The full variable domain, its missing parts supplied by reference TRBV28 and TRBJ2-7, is DVKVTQSSRYLVKRTGEKVFLECVQDMDHENMFWYRQDPGLGLRLIYFSYDVKMKEKGDIPEGYSVSREKKERFSLILESASTNQTSMYLCASSRKKWLAGVGDYEQYFGPGTRLTVT.

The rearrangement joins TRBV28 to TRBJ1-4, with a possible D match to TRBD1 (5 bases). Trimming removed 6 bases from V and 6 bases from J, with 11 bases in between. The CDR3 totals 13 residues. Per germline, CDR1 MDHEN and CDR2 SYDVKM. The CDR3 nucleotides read TGTGCCAGCAGGCGGGGGGTTGATGAAAAACTGTTTTTT. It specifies CASRRGVDEKLFF.

The CDR3 protein is CASRELRPQRPYEQYV. The CDR3 DNA follows: TGTGCCAGCAGGGAACTACGGCCCCAGAGACCCTACGAGCAGTACGTC. The rearrangement joins TRBV7-6 to TRBJ2-7; no reliable D call. This CDR3 has 16 amino acids. Trimming took 6 bases from V and 2 from J, leaving 20 bases between them. Germline assignment: CDR1 SGHVS and CDR2 FNYEAQ.

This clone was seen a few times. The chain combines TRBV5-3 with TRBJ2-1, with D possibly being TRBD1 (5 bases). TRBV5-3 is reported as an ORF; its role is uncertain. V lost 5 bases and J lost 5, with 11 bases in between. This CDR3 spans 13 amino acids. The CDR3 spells CARRRTQDNEQFF. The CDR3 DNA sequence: TGTGCCAGAAGGCGAACACAGGACAATGAGCAGTTCTTC.

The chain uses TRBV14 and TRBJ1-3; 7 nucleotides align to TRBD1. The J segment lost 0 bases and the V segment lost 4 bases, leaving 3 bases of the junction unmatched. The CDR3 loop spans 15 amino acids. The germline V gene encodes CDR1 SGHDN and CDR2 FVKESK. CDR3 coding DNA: TGTGCCAGCAGCCGAAGACAGGGCTCTGGAAACACCATATATTTT. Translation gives CASSRRQGSGNTIYF.

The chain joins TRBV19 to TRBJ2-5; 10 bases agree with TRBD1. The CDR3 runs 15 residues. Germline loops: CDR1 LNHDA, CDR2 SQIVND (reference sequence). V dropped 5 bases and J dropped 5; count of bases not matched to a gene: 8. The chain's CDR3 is CASSLATGGRETQYF. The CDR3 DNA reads TGTGCCAGTAGTTTGGCGACAGGGGGCCGGGAGACCCAGTACTTC.

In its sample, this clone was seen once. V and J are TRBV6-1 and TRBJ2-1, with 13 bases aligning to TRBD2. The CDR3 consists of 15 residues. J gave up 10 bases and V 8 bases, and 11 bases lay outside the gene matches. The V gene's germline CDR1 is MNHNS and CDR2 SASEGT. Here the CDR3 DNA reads TGTGCCAGCTCGAACCTGGGACTAGCGGGGAGGGAGCAGTTCTTC. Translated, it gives CASSNLGLAGREQFF.

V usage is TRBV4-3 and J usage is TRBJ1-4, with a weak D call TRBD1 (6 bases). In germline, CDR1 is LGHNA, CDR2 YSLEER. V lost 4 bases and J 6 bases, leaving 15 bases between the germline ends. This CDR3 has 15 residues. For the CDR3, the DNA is TGCGCCAGCAGCCTTGAGGGGCAGGGGTATGAAAAACTGTTTTTT. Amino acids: CASSLEGQGYEKLFF.

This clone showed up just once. In DNA, the CDR3 is TGTGCCAGCAGCCAAGATCCGATCCTAAGCACAGATACGCAGTATTTT. This encodes CASSQDPILSTDTQYF. V gene TRBV4-2 combines with J gene TRBJ2-3; D unclear. Trimming removed 0 bases from V and 0 bases from J, with 10 bases in between. In germline, CDR1 is LGHNA, CDR2 YNFKEQ. CDR3 length: 16 residues.

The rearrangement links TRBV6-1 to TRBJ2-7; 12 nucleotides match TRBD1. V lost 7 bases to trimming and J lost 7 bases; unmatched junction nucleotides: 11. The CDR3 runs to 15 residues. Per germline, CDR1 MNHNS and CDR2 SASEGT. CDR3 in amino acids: CASTSMGQGAREQYV. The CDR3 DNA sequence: TGTGCCAGCACTTCGATGGGACAGGGGGCGCGGGAGCAGTACGTC.

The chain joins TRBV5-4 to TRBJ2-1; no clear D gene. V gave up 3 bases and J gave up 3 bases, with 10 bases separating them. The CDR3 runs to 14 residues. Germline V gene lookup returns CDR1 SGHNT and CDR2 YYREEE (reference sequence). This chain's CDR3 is CASSSAMSYNEQFF. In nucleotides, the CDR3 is TGTGCCAGCAGCTCTGCCATGAGCTACAATGAGCAGTTCTTC. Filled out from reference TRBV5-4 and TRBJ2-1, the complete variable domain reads ETGVTQSPTHLIKTRGQQVTLRCSSQSGHNTVSWYQQALGQGPQFIFQYYREEENGRGNFPPRFSGLQFPNYSSELNVNALELDDSALYLCASSSAMSYNEQFFGPGTRLTVL.

The CDR3 sequence is CASSVGRLAGGGDTQYF. CDR3 DNA: TGTGCCAGCAGCGTAGGTCGACTAGCGGGGGGGGGAGATACGCAGTATTTT. J is TRBJ2-3 and V is TRBV9; 14 bases map to TRBD2. Losses at the gene ends were 0 bases for V and 5 bases for J; bases not matched to a gene: 5. CDR1 and CDR2 (germline): SGDLS, YYNGEE. The CDR3 has 17 amino acids.

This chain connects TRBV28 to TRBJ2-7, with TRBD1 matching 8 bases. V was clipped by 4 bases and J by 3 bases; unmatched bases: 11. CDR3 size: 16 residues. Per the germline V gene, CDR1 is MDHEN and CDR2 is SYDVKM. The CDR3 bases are TGTGCCAGCAGTTCGACCAACGACAGGGGACGCTACGAGCAGTACTTC. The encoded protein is CASSSTNDRGRYEQYF.

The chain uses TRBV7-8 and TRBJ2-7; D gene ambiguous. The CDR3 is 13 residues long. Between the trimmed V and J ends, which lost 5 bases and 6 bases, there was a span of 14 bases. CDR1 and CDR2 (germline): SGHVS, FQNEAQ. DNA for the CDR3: TGTGCCAGCAGCGCCCGGTCCCGTACCGAGCAGTACGTC. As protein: CASSARSRTEQYV.

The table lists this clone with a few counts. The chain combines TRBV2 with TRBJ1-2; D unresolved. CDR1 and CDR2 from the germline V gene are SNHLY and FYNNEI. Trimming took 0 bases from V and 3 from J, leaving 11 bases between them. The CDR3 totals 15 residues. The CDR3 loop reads CASSEAGLNYYGYTF. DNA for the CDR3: TGTGCCAGCAGTGAAGCGGGCCTTAACTACTATGGCTACACCTTC.

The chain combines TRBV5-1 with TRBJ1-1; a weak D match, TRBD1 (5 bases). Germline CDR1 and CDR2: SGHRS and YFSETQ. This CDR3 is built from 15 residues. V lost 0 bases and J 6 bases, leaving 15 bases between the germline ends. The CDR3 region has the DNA TGCGCCAGCAGCTTGGGGGAGGGGCGGATTGCTGAAGCTTTCTTT. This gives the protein CASSLGEGRIAEAFF.

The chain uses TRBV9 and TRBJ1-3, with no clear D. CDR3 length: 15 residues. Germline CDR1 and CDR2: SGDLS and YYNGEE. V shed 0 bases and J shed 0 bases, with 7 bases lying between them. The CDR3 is CASSVGASSGNTIYF. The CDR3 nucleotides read TGTGCCAGCAGCGTAGGAGCAAGCTCTGGAAACACCATATATTTT.

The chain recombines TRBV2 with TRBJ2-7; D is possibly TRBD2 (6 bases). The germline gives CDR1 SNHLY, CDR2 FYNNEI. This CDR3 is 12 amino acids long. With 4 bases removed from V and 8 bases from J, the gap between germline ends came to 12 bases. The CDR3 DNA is TGTGCCAGCAGTGTAGTCGCGGGGAAGCAGTACGTC. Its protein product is CASSVVAGKQYV.

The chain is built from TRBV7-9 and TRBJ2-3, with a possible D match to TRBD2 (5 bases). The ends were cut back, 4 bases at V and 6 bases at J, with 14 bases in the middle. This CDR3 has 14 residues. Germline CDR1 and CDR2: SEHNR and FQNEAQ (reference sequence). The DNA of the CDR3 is TGTGCCAGCAGCTCCCTCCGGGAATGGGATACGCAGTATTTT. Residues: CASSSLREWDTQYF. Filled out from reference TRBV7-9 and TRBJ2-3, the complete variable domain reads DTGVSQNPRHKITKRGQNVTFRCDPISEHNRLYWYRQTLGQGPEFLTYFQNEAQLEKSRLLSDRFSAERPKGSFSTLEIQRTEQGDSAMYLCASSSLREWDTQYFGPGTRLTVL.

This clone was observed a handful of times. CDR3 loop: CASSLEGRLTDTQYF. The CDR3 DNA is TGCGCCAGCAGCTTGGAGGGGAGACTCACAGATACGCAGTATTTT. The chain uses TRBV5-1 and TRBJ2-3; possibly TRBD1 or TRBD2 for D (5 bases each). The V gene lost 0 bases and the J gene lost 2 bases, with 10 bases spanning the gap. The V gene's germline CDR1 is SGHRS and CDR2 YFSETQ. CDR3 length equals 15 residues.

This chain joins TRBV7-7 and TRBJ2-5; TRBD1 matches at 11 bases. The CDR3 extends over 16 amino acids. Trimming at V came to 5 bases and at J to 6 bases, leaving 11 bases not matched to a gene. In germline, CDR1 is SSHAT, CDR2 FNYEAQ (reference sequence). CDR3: CASSPGQGAGRKTQYF. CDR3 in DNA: TGTGCCAGCAGCCCCGGACAGGGGGCAGGTAGGAAGACCCAGTACTTC.

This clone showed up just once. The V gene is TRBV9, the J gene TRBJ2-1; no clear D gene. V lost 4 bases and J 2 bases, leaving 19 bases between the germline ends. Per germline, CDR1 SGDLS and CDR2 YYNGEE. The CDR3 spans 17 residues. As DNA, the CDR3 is TGTGCCAGCAGCAAGGTCGACTTAACACCTACCTACAATGAGCAGTTCTTC. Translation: CASSKVDLTPTYNEQFF. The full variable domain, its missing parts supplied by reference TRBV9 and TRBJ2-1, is DSGVTQTPKHLITATGQRVTLRCSPRSGDLSVYWYQQSLDQGLQFLIQYYNGEERAKGNILERFSAQQFPDLHSELNLSSLELGDSALYFCASSKVDLTPTYNEQFFGPGTRLTVL.

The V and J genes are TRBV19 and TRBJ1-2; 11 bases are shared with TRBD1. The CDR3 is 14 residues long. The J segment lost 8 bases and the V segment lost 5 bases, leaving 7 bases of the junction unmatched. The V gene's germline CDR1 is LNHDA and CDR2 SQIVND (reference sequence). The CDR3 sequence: CASSADRGPRGYTF. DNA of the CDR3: TGTGCCAGTAGTGCGGACAGGGGGCCTCGGGGCTACACCTTC.

The CDR3: CASSLTYSPRETQYF. CDR3 in DNA: TGTGCCAGCAGCTTAACTTACAGCCCCAGGGAGACCCAGTACTTC. The rearrangement links TRBV7-3 to TRBJ2-5; D gene uncertain. Germline assignment: CDR1 SGHTA and CDR2 FQGTGA. The CDR3 is 15 amino acids. V dropped 0 bases and J dropped 5 bases, with 13 bases sitting between them.

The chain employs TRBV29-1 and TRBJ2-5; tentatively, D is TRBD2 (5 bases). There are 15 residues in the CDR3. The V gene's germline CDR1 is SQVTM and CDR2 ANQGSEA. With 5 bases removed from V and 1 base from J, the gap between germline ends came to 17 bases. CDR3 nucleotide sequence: TGCAGCGTTTCGGTTCGCTGGACTGCCCAAGAGACCCAGTACTTC. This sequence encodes CSVSVRWTAQETQYF. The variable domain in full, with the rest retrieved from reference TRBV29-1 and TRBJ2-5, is SAVISQKPSRDICQRGTSLTIQCQVDSQVTMMFWYRQQPGQSLTLIATANQGSEATYESGFVIDKFPISRPNLTFSTLTVSNMSPEDSSIYLCSVSVRWTAQETQYFGPGTRLLVL.

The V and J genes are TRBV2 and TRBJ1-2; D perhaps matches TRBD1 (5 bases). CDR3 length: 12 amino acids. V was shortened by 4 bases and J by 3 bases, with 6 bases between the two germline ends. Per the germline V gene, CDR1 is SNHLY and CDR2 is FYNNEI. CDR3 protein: CASSAGDYGYTF. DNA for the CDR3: TGTGCCAGCAGTGCGGGGGACTATGGCTACACCTTC.

The CDR3 protein is CASSVSSTGRITEAFF. CDR3 DNA sequence: TGTGCCAGCAGTGTCTCCTCTACAGGGAGGATCACTGAAGCTTTCTTT. The chain links TRBV6-1 to TRBJ1-1; possible D gene TRBD1, 6 bases. Trimming took off 4 bases at V and 4 bases at J, with 19 bases between the two ends. CDR3 length: 16 residues. Germline V gene lookup returns CDR1 MNHNS and CDR2 SASEGT.

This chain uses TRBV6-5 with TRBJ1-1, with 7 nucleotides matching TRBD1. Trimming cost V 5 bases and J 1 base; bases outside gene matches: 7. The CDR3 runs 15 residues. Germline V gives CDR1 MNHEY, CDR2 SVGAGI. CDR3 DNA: TGTGCCAGCAGTAACACCGGGACAGAGAACACTGAAGCTTTCTTT. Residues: CASSNTGTENTEAFF.

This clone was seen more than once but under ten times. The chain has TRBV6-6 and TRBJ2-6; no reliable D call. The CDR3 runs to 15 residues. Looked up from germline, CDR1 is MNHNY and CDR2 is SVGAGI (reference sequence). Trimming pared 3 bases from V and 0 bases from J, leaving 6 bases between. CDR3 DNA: TGTGCCAGCAGTTATGGGTCCTCTGGGGCCAACGTCCTGACTTTC. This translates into CASSYGSSGANVLTF.

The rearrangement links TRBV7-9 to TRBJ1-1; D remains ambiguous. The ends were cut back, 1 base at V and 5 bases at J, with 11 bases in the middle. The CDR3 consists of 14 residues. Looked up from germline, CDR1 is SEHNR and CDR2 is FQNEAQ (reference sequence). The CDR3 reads CASSLGSAETEAFF. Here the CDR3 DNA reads TGTGCCAGCAGCTTAGGGTCAGCTGAGACTGAAGCTTTCTTT.